This TCR beta chain is drawn from a study of technical replicates of blood from a handful of donors (dated by TCRdb to about 2017). Comment on this clone: Its antigen is not yet known. Base qualities are not at hand, and no much larger clone is one base apart.

To prepare the library, the immunoSEQ multiplex PCR assay was applied. This is the immuneACCESS table as TCRdb keeps it, with only in-frame sequences that have V and J called. A part of the clones is gone; compared with another copy, unresolved V genes explain less than half, and the rest is unexplained. The sample table lists 80,000 or so clones, around 94% of them with a count of one. The ten largest clones capture 0.35% to 0.45% of the sample. The sequence was collected from a human donor in good health. The sample was T cells isolated from PBMCs.

The base sequence is TGTGCCAGCAGTGGATCAAAGTGGGACACCCTCACAGATACGCAGTATTTT. Its product reads: CASSGSKWDTLTDTQYF. The chain links TRBV25-1 with TRBJ2-3; matching of 6 bases hints at TRBD1 as the D gene. The cysteine opens and the phenylalanine closes a CDR3 of 17 amino acids. The retained sequence is limited to the CDR3, 51 bases, with the frame set at the first base. Looking up the germline V gene yields CDR1 MGHDK and CDR2 SYGVNS. V drops 4 bases and J drops 2 bases, leaving 19 bases in between.